These 11 T cell receptor beta chains were all obtained from the same sample, sequenced in a study of T cell responses to AZD1222 COVID-19 vaccine. Sequencing was performed with immunoSEQ multiplex PCR; in TCRdb, only in-frame clones are kept and a portion is missing. The sample lists 84,000 or so clones, over 85% seen once, with about 2% in the top ten. The material sequenced was peripheral blood, taken on day 0 of AZD1222 vaccination. Receptors originate from an adult in good health.

V is TRBV6-5 and J is TRBJ2-7; D may be TRBD1 or TRBD2 (5 bases each). The CDR3 extends over 14 amino acids. Germline loops: CDR1 MNHEY, CDR2 SVGAGI. Deletions cut 8 bases from V and 1 base from J, with 15 bases between. For the CDR3, the DNA is TGTGCCAGCGTTGAGACAGCGGCATCCTACGAGCAGTACTTC. Amino acid sequence: CASVETAASYEQYF.

Here the CDR3 reads CATSDPGLAGEGNEQFF. CDR3 sequence (DNA): TGTGCCACCAGTGACCCGGGACTAGCGGGAGAAGGCAATGAGCAGTTCTTC. This chain connects TRBV24-1 to TRBJ2-1, with TRBD2 matching 14 bases. J was trimmed by 6 bases and V by 4 bases; bases with no gene match: 7. This CDR3 contains 17 residues. CDR1 and CDR2 (germline): KGHDR, SFDVKD.

The chain carries TRBV6-5 and TRBJ2-1, with 12 bases that match TRBD2. The germline gives CDR1 MNHEY, CDR2 SVGAGI. The CDR3 consists of 14 residues. The V gene end was trimmed by 7 bases and the J gene end by 10 bases; junction bases not matched to a gene: 8. CDR3 in DNA: TGTGCCAGCACTTCTAGCGGGGGGGCGCGAGAGCAGTTCTTC. Amino acids: CASTSSGGAREQFF.

The V and J genes are TRBV25-1 and TRBJ1-6; 7 nucleotides agree with TRBD1. This CDR3 region has 18 residues. Per germline, CDR1 MGHDK and CDR2 SYGVNS. Germline trimming cut 7 bases from V and 13 bases from J; bases unmatched to any gene: 25. The DNA for the CDR3 is TGTGCCAGCAAAGGGGGCAGGACGCTCGAGAGCCGACCCGAGCCCCTCCACTTT. Translating it yields CASKGGRTLESRPEPLHF.

The chain carries TRBV6-5 and TRBJ1-4; D may be TRBD1 (6 bases). There are 15 residues in the CDR3. Per germline, CDR1 MNHEY and CDR2 SVGAGI. The V and J ends lost 8 bases and 0 bases respectively, with 13 bases between them. The CDR3 protein is CASQQGTSTNEKLFF. The CDR3 bases are TGTGCCAGCCAACAGGGTACGTCAACTAATGAAAAACTGTTTTTT.

The chain is built from TRBV5-4 and TRBJ2-5; D is perhaps TRBD1 (7 bases). The V and J ends lost 4 bases and 2 bases respectively, with 18 bases between them. Germline V gene lookup returns CDR1 SGHNT and CDR2 YYREEE (reference sequence). The CDR3 is 16 amino acids. The DNA of the CDR3 is TGTGCCAGCAGCCAAAACAGGGGTGGGAGGCAAGAGACCCAGTACTTC. Its translation is CASSQNRGGRQETQYF. The full variable domain, in which reference TRBV5-4 and TRBJ2-5 provide the parts outside the CDR3, is ETGVTQSPTHLIKTRGQQVTLRCSSQSGHNTVSWYQQALGQGPQFIFQYYREEENGRGNFPPRFSGLQFPNYSSELNVNALELDDSALYLCASSQNRGGRQETQYFGPGTRLLVL.

The V and J genes are TRBV30 and TRBJ2-5, with D maybe TRBD1 (5 bases). The germline V gene encodes CDR1 GTSNPN and CDR2 SVGIG (reference sequence). The CDR3 covers 14 residues. Trimming left V 6 bases short and J 6 bases short, with 20 bases between. CDR3 coding DNA: TGTGCCTGCCTTGCAGACAGTTCGCCCCAGACCCAGTACTTC. Its translation is CACLADSSPQTQYF. The whole variable domain, filled in from reference TRBV30 and TRBJ2-5, reads SQTIHQWPATLVQPVGSPLSLECTVEGTSNPNLYWYRQAAGRGLQLLFYSVGIGQISSEVPQNLSASRPQDRQFILSSKKLLLSDSGFYLCACLADSSPQTQYFGPGTRLLVL.

This chain connects TRBV6-5 to TRBJ2-1; 12 positions match TRBD2. CDR1 is MNHEY and CDR2 is SVGAGI in the germline V gene. V was clipped by 0 bases and J by 8 bases; unmatched bases: 5. CDR3 size: 16 residues. CDR3 nucleotides: TGTGCCAGCAGTTACTCGACTAGCGGGAGTGGTTATGAGCAGTTCTTC. It is translated as CASSYSTSGSGYEQFF.

The CDR3 nucleotides read TGTGCCAGTAGGGGGATTGGAGCTAACTATGGCTACACCTTC. This encodes CASRGIGANYGYTF. The chain has TRBV19 and TRBJ1-2; D is ambiguous. The CDR3 extends over 14 amino acids. Germline CDR1 LNHDA, CDR2 SQIVND (reference sequence). Trimming took off 6 bases at V and 0 bases at J, with 11 bases between the two ends.

The chain combines TRBV7-8 with TRBJ1-1; D gene unclear. The CDR3 covers 14 residues. The V end lost 1 base, the J end lost 4 bases, and 10 bases lay between the germline ends. Per the germline V gene, CDR1 is SGHVS and CDR2 is FQNEAQ. The CDR3 here is CASSLVTTGTEAFF. CDR3 nucleotides: TGTGCCAGCAGCTTAGTAACTACGGGCACTGAAGCTTTCTTT.

The J gene is TRBJ1-4, the V gene TRBV19; a weak D match, TRBD1 (6 bases). CDR3 size: 16 residues. Germline V lookup: CDR1 LNHDA, CDR2 SQIVND (reference sequence). The V gene lost 5 bases and the J gene lost 4 bases, with 17 bases spanning the gap. The CDR3 DNA follows: TGTGCCAGTAGTTCCACCGGAGGGGGTTATAATGAAAAACTGTTTTTT. It codes for CASSSTGGGYNEKLFF.